The 32 T cell receptor beta chains given below trace back to one sample, sequenced in a study of blood T cell repertoires in COVID-19. Sequencing used immunoSEQ multiplex PCR; TCRdb keeps in-frame clones, though not all of them. The repertoire consists of about 220,000 clones, with about 80% occurring once and the leading ten covering 2% to 2.5%. Material for sequencing was peripheral blood. The source is a woman aged 55-75 years with acute or convalescent COVID-19.

This sequence joins TRBV7-2 and TRBJ2-5; 10 positions match TRBD2. CDR1 and CDR2 from the germline V gene are SGHTA and FQGNSA. This CDR3 region has 15 residues. J was trimmed by 5 bases and V by 4 bases; bases with no gene match: 7. As DNA, the CDR3 is TGTGCCAGCAGCTACAGCGGGGGGGCCTGGGAGACCCAGTACTTC. Translating gives CASSYSGGAWETQYF.

This clone was picked up one time. The J gene is TRBJ2-1, the V gene TRBV18; the match to TRBD2 covers 8 bases. CDR1 is KGHSH and CDR2 is LQKENI in the germline V gene. The junction had 4 bases not matched to a gene; V was cut back by 3 bases and J by 3 bases. This CDR3 spans 15 amino acids. The CDR3 sequence is CASSPGRGVYNEQFF. Here the CDR3 DNA reads TGTGCCAGCTCACCCGGGCGGGGGGTCTACAATGAGCAGTTCTTC. Full variable domain (rest looked up from reference TRBV18 and TRBJ2-1): NAGVMQNPRHLVRRRGQEARLRCSPMKGHSHVYWYRQLPEEGLKFMVYLQKENIIDESGMPKERFSAEFPKEGPSILRIQQVVRGDSAAYFCASSPGRGVYNEQFFGPGTRLTVL.

The rearrangement joins TRBV5-4 to TRBJ2-1; TRBD2 aligns across 8 bases. Germline CDR1 reads SGHNT; CDR2 reads YYREEE (reference sequence). The V segment lost 4 bases and the J segment 10 bases; nucleotides outside the gene matches: 4. This CDR3 has 12 residues. In DNA, the CDR3 is TGTGCCAGCAGCCGGGCGGGGGGCGAGCAGTTCTTC. It encodes CASSRAGGEQFF. Supplemented by reference TRBV5-4 and TRBJ2-1, the full variable domain reads ETGVTQSPTHLIKTRGQQVTLRCSSQSGHNTVSWYQQALGQGPQFIFQYYREEENGRGNFPPRFSGLQFPNYSSELNVNALELDDSALYLCASSRAGGEQFFGPGTRLTVL.

The chain couples TRBV10-3 to TRBJ1-2, with no clear D. The CDR3 has 17 residues. Germline assignment: CDR1 ENHRY and CDR2 SYGVKD. V lost 0 bases to trimming and J lost 3 bases, with 17 bases between them. This CDR3 is CAISESARERVYYGYTF. CDR3 bases: TGTGCCATCAGTGAGTCGGCCAGAGAGAGGGTCTACTATGGCTACACCTTC.

The J gene is TRBJ1-1, the V gene TRBV3-1 (or the pseudogene TRBV3-2), with D maybe TRBD1 (6 bases). The CDR3 has 12 residues. V was cut by 7 bases and J by 4 bases, with 10 bases left in between. Germline V gene sequence: CDR1 LGHDT, CDR2 YNNKEL (reference sequence). CDR3 protein: CASTTGSTEAFF. The CDR3, as DNA: TGTGCCAGCACCACAGGGAGCACTGAAGCTTTCTTT.

The chain couples TRBV5-6 to TRBJ1-1; no firm D call. Trimming left V 1 base short and J 0 bases short, with 7 bases between. Germline loops: CDR1 SGHDT, CDR2 YYEEEE. CDR3 length: 14 residues. DNA of the CDR3: TGTGCCAGCAGCTTGCGGTTCATGAACACTGAAGCTTTCTTT. Translation gives CASSLRFMNTEAFF.

Only a few counts were recorded for this clone. CDR3 region: CASSLTSGDNGYTF. The CDR3 nucleotides are TGCGCCAGCAGCTTAACGTCAGGGGACAATGGCTACACCTTC. The chain carries TRBV5-1 and TRBJ1-2; D might be TRBD1 (6 bases). The CDR3 contains 14 residues. The germline V gene has CDR1 SGHRS and CDR2 YFSETQ. Trimming took 2 bases from V and 6 from J, leaving 14 bases between them.

The chain couples TRBV7-2 to TRBJ2-2, with D maybe TRBD2 (6 bases). The CDR3 has 12 residues. Germline V gene data show CDR1 as SGHTA and CDR2 as FQGNSA. V was shortened by 5 bases and J by 7 bases, with 8 bases between the two germline ends. The CDR3 region is CASSRLVGELFF. CDR3 sequence (DNA): TGTGCCAGCAGCAGACTAGTCGGGGAGCTGTTTTTT.

The V gene is TRBV10-3, the J gene TRBJ2-3; maybe TRBD2 (6 bases). V was pared by 3 bases and J by 0 bases, with 22 bases between. Germline assignment: CDR1 ENHRY and CDR2 SYGVKD. CDR3 length: 19 amino acids. Written as DNA, the CDR3 is TGTGCCATCAGTGAATTTTTAGCGTGGGACTCCGACAGCACAGATACGCAGTATTTT. Translation: CAISEFLAWDSDSTDTQYF.

This chain links TRBV5-6 with TRBJ1-4; 9 nucleotides line up with TRBD1. This CDR3 is built from 16 residues. The V gene end was trimmed by 1 base and the J gene end by 8 bases; junction bases not matched to a gene: 9. Germline V gives CDR1 SGHDT, CDR2 YYEEEE. In nucleotides, the CDR3 is TGTGCCAGCAGCTTGTTGACGGGACAGGGTTTGGAAAAACTGTTTTTT. It codes for CASSLLTGQGLEKLFF.

The V and J genes are TRBV19 and TRBJ2-5; 10 positions match TRBD1. The CDR3 loop spans 14 amino acids. The ends lost 9 bases at V and 4 bases at J; junction bases unmatched: 8. In germline, CDR1 is LNHDA, CDR2 SQIVND (reference sequence). CDR3 amino acids: CASGTGARRETQYF. The CDR3 coding sequence is TGTGCCAGCGGGACAGGGGCGAGGAGAGAGACCCAGTACTTC.

The chain links TRBV7-9 to TRBJ1-4, with TRBD1 as a possible D gene (6 bases). Germline V gene sequence: CDR1 SEHNR, CDR2 FQNEAQ (reference sequence). V lost 1 base, J lost 7 bases, and 19 bases lay in between. The CDR3 is 17 residues long. This chain's CDR3 is CASSLGGQHNVLEKLFF. The CDR3 DNA sequence: TGTGCCAGCAGCTTAGGTGGACAGCACAATGTGCTTGAAAAACTGTTTTTT.

The chain is built from TRBV4-1 and TRBJ1-1; possible D gene TRBD1, 5 bases. Germline V gene data show CDR1 as MGHRA and CDR2 as YSYEKL. There are 13 residues in the CDR3. V was trimmed by 0 bases and J by 7 bases, leaving 9 bases between them. The CDR3 spells CASSQDRGGEAFF. CDR3 bases: TGCGCCAGCAGCCAAGATCGGGGGGGTGAAGCTTTCTTT.

This chain joins TRBV13 and TRBJ1-5; D not resolved. Germline CDR1 is PRHDT and CDR2 is FYEKMQ (reference sequence). This CDR3 has 14 residues. V was trimmed by 3 bases and J by 5 bases, leaving 11 bases between them. CDR3 sequence reads: CASSFGGDHQPQHF. The CDR3 DNA is TGTGCCAGCAGCTTTGGCGGGGATCATCAGCCCCAGCATTTT. The full variable domain, rest sourced from reference TRBV13 and TRBJ1-5, is AAGVIQSPRHLIKEKRETATLKCYPIPRHDTVYWYQQGPGQDPQFLISFYEKMQSDKGSIPDRFSAQQFSDYHSELNMSSLELGDSALYFCASSFGGDHQPQHFGDGTRLSIL.

The gene calls are TRBV6-6 and TRBJ2-7; TRBD1 agrees at 8 bases. The CDR3 totals 12 residues. Germline V gene data show CDR1 as MNHNY and CDR2 as SVGAGI (reference sequence). J lost 7 bases, V lost 7 bases, and 6 bases had no gene match. CDR3 nucleotide sequence: TGTGCCAGCACCCAGGGGGCGCGGGAGCAGTACTTC. Protein product: CASTQGAREQYF.

In this sample, this clone turned up once. The rearrangement joins TRBV6-1 to TRBJ2-1; TRBD2 is a possible D gene (6 bases). Trimming left V 0 bases short and J 3 bases short, with 12 bases between. The CDR3 spans 16 residues. Germline V CDR1 and CDR2: MNHNS, SASEGT. For the CDR3, the DNA is TGTGCCAGCAGTGAAGCGGGGGGTCTTTACTACAATGAGCAGTTCTTC. Its protein is CASSEAGGLYYNEQFF.

The chain employs TRBV2 and TRBJ2-7; D is unresolved. Per the germline V gene, CDR1 is SNHLY and CDR2 is FYNNEI. V lost 4 bases to trimming and J lost 3 bases, with 10 bases between them. The CDR3 is 13 amino acids. The CDR3 loop reads CASSGPRRYEQYF. CDR3 sequence (DNA): TGTGCCAGCAGTGGGCCGCGGCGCTACGAGCAGTACTTC. The whole variable domain, remainder taken from reference TRBV2 and TRBJ2-7, is EPEVTQTPSHQVTQMGQEVILRCVPISNHLYFYWYRQILGQKVEFLVSFYNNEISEKSEIFDDQFSVERPDGSNFTLKIRSTKLEDSAMYFCASSGPRRYEQYFGPGTRLTVT.

This rearrangement joins TRBV9 to TRBJ1-6, with a tentative D call TRBD1 (6 bases). The CDR3 runs to 13 residues. Trimming stripped 5 bases from V and 11 bases from J, with 14 bases between. CDR1 and CDR2 (germline): SGDLS, YYNGEE. The CDR3 here is CASRSGDGTPLHF. In DNA, the CDR3 is TGTGCCAGCAGATCAGGGGATGGTACACCCCTCCACTTT.

The chain employs TRBV2 and TRBJ2-5, with 7 nucleotides matching TRBD2. Germline CDR1 reads SNHLY; CDR2 reads FYNNEI. CDR3 length: 16 amino acids. Trimming cost V 0 bases and J 4 bases; bases outside gene matches: 8. CDR3 coding DNA: TGTGCCAGCAGTGAAGCGCGGGGGATTAGGGGAGAGACCCAGTACTTC. Translated: CASSEARGIRGETQYF.

V and J are TRBV5-1 and TRBJ2-7; a weak D match, TRBD1 (6 bases). This CDR3 contains 16 residues. The V end was cut by 2 bases, the J end by 7 bases, with 22 bases between. Germline CDR1 SGHRS, CDR2 YFSETQ. In nucleotides, the CDR3 is TGCGCCAGCAGCTTATATGGACAGAAAAACCCGGGGGAGCAGTACTTC. Translated, it gives CASSLYGQKNPGEQYF.

The V and J genes are TRBV12-3 or TRBV12-4 and TRBJ1-2; 7 bases agree with TRBD1. The CDR3 contains 13 residues. V was clipped by 1 base and J by 8 bases; unmatched bases: 4. In nucleotides, the CDR3 is TGTGCCAGCAGTTTAGGAGGGGGCGGCGGCTACACCTTC. Amino acids: CASSLGGGGGYTF.

This clone appeared a single time. V usage is TRBV28 and J usage is TRBJ1-2; 7 nucleotides agree with TRBD1. There are 13 residues in the CDR3. The V gene's germline CDR1 is MDHEN and CDR2 SYDVKM. Trimming took 3 bases from V and 6 from J; bases not matched to a gene: 4. CDR3 nucleotides: TGTGCCAGCAGTTTGGGAACAGGGGATGGCTACACCTTC. It is translated as CASSLGTGDGYTF.

The genes are TRBV5-1 and TRBJ1-2; tentative D call: TRBD1 (6 bases). Trimming cost V 0 bases and J 5 bases, with 11 bases left between them. Germline V gene sequence: CDR1 SGHRS, CDR2 YFSETQ. The CDR3 consists of 14 residues. CDR3 sequence (DNA): TGCGCCAGCAGCTTGGAGACAGGAATATATGGCTACACCTTC. Translated, it gives CASSLETGIYGYTF.

The chain combines TRBV30 with TRBJ1-1; no firm D call. Per the germline V gene, CDR1 is GTSNPN and CDR2 is SVGIG (reference sequence). The CDR3 is 13 amino acids. V shed 2 bases and J shed 2 bases, with 9 bases lying between them. The CDR3 loop reads CAWSFSRNTEAFF. The DNA of the CDR3 is TGTGCCTGGAGTTTTTCGAGAAACACTGAAGCTTTCTTT.

The chain links TRBV12-3 or TRBV12-4 to TRBJ1-5, with D maybe TRBD1 (5 bases). Trimming shortened V by 8 bases and J by 6 bases, and 11 bases separated the two germline ends. The CDR3 sequence is 12 residues long. Written as DNA, the CDR3 is TGTGCCAGCGGTAATAGGGGTCAGCCCCAGCATTTT. Translating it yields CASGNRGQPQHF.

The chain is built from TRBV6-5 and TRBJ2-5; no clear D. CDR3 length equals 14 residues. Per germline, CDR1 MNHEY and CDR2 SVGAGI. The V gene lost 0 bases and the J gene lost 2 bases, with 7 bases spanning the gap. Here the CDR3 reads CASSYSVVQETQYF. The CDR3 region has the DNA TGTGCCAGCAGTTACTCGGTAGTGCAAGAGACCCAGTACTTC.

The chain is built from TRBV13 and TRBJ2-1; 7 bases align to TRBD1. Germline CDR1 is PRHDT and CDR2 is FYEKMQ (reference sequence). There are 15 residues in the CDR3. Trimming took 0 bases from V and 7 from J; bases not matched to a gene: 6. CDR3 in amino acids: CASSLGTGSGNEQFF. The CDR3 DNA is TGTGCCAGCAGCTTAGGGACAGGGAGTGGGAATGAGCAGTTCTTC.

V is TRBV7-2 and J is TRBJ2-3; D call uncertain. CDR1 and CDR2 from the germline V gene are SGHTA and FQGNSA. This CDR3 comprises 13 residues. The V gene lost 1 base and the J gene lost 6 bases, with 8 bases spanning the gap. The CDR3: CASSLGPEDTQYF. For the CDR3, the DNA is TGTGCCAGCAGCTTAGGCCCCGAGGATACGCAGTATTTT.

The gene calls are TRBV19 and TRBJ2-3; D is possibly TRBD1 (6 bases). V was shortened by 3 bases and J by 0 bases, with 7 bases between the two germline ends. The germline V gene encodes CDR1 LNHDA and CDR2 SQIVND (reference sequence). The length of the CDR3 is 14 residues. CDR3 loop: CASSMGHSTDTQYF. The CDR3 DNA sequence: TGTGCCAGTAGTATGGGACATAGCACAGATACGCAGTATTTT.

The chain employs TRBV6-2 or TRBV6-3 and TRBJ2-7; possible D gene TRBD1, 5 bases. In germline, CDR1 is MNHEY, CDR2 SVGEGT. The V and J ends lost 2 bases and 6 bases respectively, with 17 bases between them. The CDR3 length is 15 residues. This chain's CDR3 is CASSYQRTRPGEQYF. CDR3 DNA: TGTGCCAGCAGTTACCAGAGGACACGACCCGGCGAGCAGTACTTC.

This clone was seen more than once but under ten times. V usage is TRBV5-4 and J usage is TRBJ1-2; 7 positions match TRBD1. J was trimmed by 2 bases and V by 4 bases; bases with no gene match: 5. The CDR3 has 14 residues. Germline values: CDR1 SGHNT, CDR2 YYREEE (reference sequence). The CDR3, as DNA: TGTGCCAGCAGCCACACAGGGGTAAACTATGGCTACACCTTC. It yields the protein CASSHTGVNYGYTF.

This clone came up once. The V call is TRBV7-2, the J call TRBJ1-3; D unresolved. The V gene lost 1 base and the J gene lost 11 bases, with 15 bases spanning the gap. Germline CDR1 SGHTA, CDR2 FQGNSA. This CDR3 region has 14 residues. For the CDR3, the DNA is TGTGCCAGCAGCTTAGTGTCCCTTTCCCCCCCCATATATTTT. Translation gives CASSLVSLSPPIYF.